This T cell receptor (beta chain) was obtained from a study of breast tumors, draining lymph nodes, adjacent tissues. Overall study findings and caveats: Tumor repertoires ranked between lymph nodes and nontumor tissue in diversity, with V and J gene preferences. Compared with basal-like, luminal-like tumors shared significantly more repertoire with nontumor tissue. Data only fit, rather than demonstrated, lymph node origin of most tumor T cells. The data were judged consistent with most tumor T cells coming from lymph node and expanding in tumor.

TCRdb fed the multiplex PCR reads into MiXCR, producing one record per CDR3 protein. Of approximately 210,000 distinct CDR3 sequences in the sample, around 35% are singletons; the top ten hold approximately 3.3%. This clonotype appeared many times. Its target is unknown. Axillary draining lymph nodes of breast cancer patients supplied the node samples. This CDR3 contains 16 residues. Trimming took off 7 bases at V and 5 bases at J, with 21 bases between the two ends. In germline, CDR1 is SGHTA, CDR2 FQGNSA. This clonotype originated in a female donor with breast cancer. Some clones in this sample may be carry-over from other donors' samples. Material for sequencing was axillary lymph node tissue. V usage is TRBV7-2 and J usage is TRBJ2-1, with D hard to call. The CDR3 DNA reads as TGTGCCAGCAACCCCCAACTACGGCGTTCCAACAATGAGCAGTTCTTC. Encoded protein: CASNPQLRRSNNEQFF.